Listed here are 6 T cell receptor beta chains from one sample, sequenced in a study of OX40 agonist ivuxolimab in advanced cancers. The table came from immunoSEQ multiplex PCR; TCRdb's copy has only in-frame clones and leaves some out. The data contain 25,000 to 30,000 clones, around nine tenths of them singletons. Sequenced here: CD4+ or CD8+ T cells sorted from blood, sampled in a trial of the OX40 agonist ivuxolimab. Receptors originate from an adult with an advanced solid tumor such as melanoma, head and neck, liver or kidney cancer.

The rearrangement uses TRBV5-3 and TRBJ2-7, with 8 nucleotides matching TRBD2. TRBV5-3 is known as an ORF, though its function is uncertain. V gave up 6 bases and J gave up 4 bases; unmatched junction bases: 6. The CDR3 is 13 residues long. The CDR3 sequence is CARICGGRYEQYF. The CDR3 DNA reads TGTGCCAGAATATGCGGGGGGAGGTACGAGCAGTACTTC.

This chain links TRBV7-8 with TRBJ2-7; possibly TRBD2 for D (5 bases). Per the germline V gene, CDR1 is SGHVS and CDR2 is FQNEAQ. The CDR3 loop spans 14 amino acids. V lost 3 bases to trimming and J lost 2 bases, with 11 bases between them. The DNA for the CDR3 is TGTGCCAGCAGCTTTTCGGGGAGCACCTACGAGCAGTACTTC. It specifies CASSFSGSTYEQYF.

J is TRBJ2-7 and V is TRBV11-2; tentative D call: TRBD1 (5 bases). This CDR3 is 16 amino acids long. Trimming cost V 5 bases and J 0 bases, with 17 bases left between them. CDR1 is SGHAT and CDR2 is FQNNGV in the germline V gene. The CDR3 spells CASSQFYQGYSYEQYF. CDR3 in DNA: TGTGCCAGCAGCCAATTTTATCAGGGCTACTCCTACGAGCAGTACTTC.

The V and J genes are TRBV13 and TRBJ2-1; perhaps TRBD1 as D (6 bases). Trimming took off 5 bases at V and 7 bases at J, with 21 bases between the two ends. The CDR3 totals 16 residues. CDR1 is PRHDT, CDR2 FYEKMQ, per germline (reference sequence). The CDR3 nucleotides are TGTGCCAGCAGCGCCACCGGGACCCTAAGGGGGAATGAGCAGTTCTTC. Its protein product is CASSATGTLRGNEQFF.

This chain connects TRBV11-2 to TRBJ2-7; either TRBD1 or TRBD2 may fit D (5 bases each). Deletions cut 3 bases from V and 2 bases from J, with 8 bases between. Germline assignment: CDR1 SGHAT and CDR2 FQNNGV. The CDR3 has 13 residues. CDR3: CASSLRGPYEQYF. CDR3 DNA: TGTGCCAGCAGCTTGAGGGGACCCTACGAGCAGTACTTC.

This clone turned up a few times. V and J are TRBV5-4 and TRBJ2-2; D gene unclear. The CDR3 spans 13 residues. Germline-derived CDR1 and CDR2 are SGHNT and YYREEE (reference sequence). Trimming took off 5 bases at V and 0 bases at J, with 5 bases between the two ends. In DNA, the CDR3 is TGTGCCAGCAGTCAGGCGAACACCGGGGAGCTGTTTTTT. This gives the protein CASSQANTGELFF.